This TCR beta chain originates from a study of CD8+CD57+ T cells in acquired aplastic anemia. Study summary: Among healthy donors, CD4+ cells averaged about 11 million reads. Overall study findings and caveats: Sharing between patients and controls was observed for over 25 CD8+ CDR3 sequences.

TCR beta VDJ combinations and CDR3 sequences were profiled from genomic DNA. In TCRdb, the reads were re-called with MiXCR into one record per CDR3 protein. The sample includes some 210,000 distinct CDR3 sequences, about 59% of them seen just once. Turning to this clonotype: Its specificity is not known.

This receptor was taken from a human donor in good health. The source material was sorted CD4+, CD8+, or CD8+CD57+ T cells (not recorded which) from PBMCs.

The CDR3 nucleotides read TGCGCCAGCAGCCCCAAGGTTGAACGGAATACGCAGTATTTT. It translates to CASSPKVERNTQYF. The genes are TRBV10-1 and TRBJ2-3; D unresolved. V was trimmed by 6 bases and J by 7 bases, leaving 17 bases between them. This CDR3 contains 14 residues. Germline-derived CDR1 and CDR2 are WNHNN and SYGVQD (reference sequence).